Listed below are T cell receptor beta chains from one sample, sequenced in a study of cytomegalovirus exposure and HLA in healthy donors. The repertoire was sequenced with immunoSEQ multiplex PCR; TCRdb's copy has only in-frame clones and lacks some. Found here are some 84,000 clones; the top ten clones hold about 0.5%. The sequenced material came from PBMCs. The receptors come from a man in his forties or fifties in good health and CMV-seronegative. Each CDR3 is given without its conserved first and last residue.

TRBV4-1 ASSPLPDVRGPTDEQY
TRBV28 ASTGQGTYEQY
TRBV9 ASMSSGERNEQF
TRBV4-1 ASSPRDRETYEQY
TRBV6-6 ASSPRSSGANVLT
TRBV11-2 ASSLGTEETQY
TRBV7-9 ASSKGDAQETQY
TRBV15 ATSRDTGKPYGYT
TRBV30 AWTPRNTEAF
TRBV11-2 ASSLNGVAGGGETQY
TRBV5-4 ASSLMGGETQY
TRBV7-3 ASSVLDYNEQF
TRBV18 ASSPGTGRQPQH
TRBV28 ASSSGLGRGDTGELF
TRBV2 ASSEAVFGSGGAESPDETQY
TRBV7-3 ASSLTGDTYNEQF
TRBV9 ASSMTGGLAYNEQF
TRBV7-6 ASRTGWGQVNTGELF
TRBV6-5 ASSLDRGPYEQY
TRBV18 ASSSGQQEYYGYT
TRBV6-5 ASRYTSGGHYEQY
TRBV1 TSSQVGGAYNEQF
TRBV4-1 ASSQFARGSYEQY
TRBV5-4 ASRRDSYNEQF
TRBV7-3 ASSLTEEDTQY
TRBV6-1 ASRPGQGDNQPQH
TRBV19 ASSIFGDRVYEQY
TRBV7-2 ASSLGPGQGSYEQY
TRBV28 ASSGVRTGEQPQH
TRBV7-3 ASSPHTGSTEAF
TRBV6-1 ASSRQGAGANVLT
TRBV14 ASSPRDSETQY